The rows below give T cell receptor beta chains drawn from one sample of a study of control samples from healthy donors and cancer patients. Sequenced by immunoSEQ multiplex PCR; TCRdb stores in-frame clones only, minus some. The sample gives roughly 100,000 clones, roughly 92% of which show up once; approximately 3% is in the top ten. Sample: blood. The receptors shown here come from a human donor in good health. The donor label of this sample is uncertain. Both conserved end residues are part of each CDR3. A D gene is named only where the DNA matches it firmly. Clone size is not always given. Where it is, it says once, few, many or a class for expanded clones.

D: NA; J: TRBJ2-6; size: NA; V: TRBV7-8; CDR3: CASYGGWTAGANVLTF; DNA: TGTGCCAGCTATGGGGGATGGACTGCTGGGGCCAACGTCCTGACTTTC
D: NA; J: TRBJ2-5; size: NA; V: TRBV19; CDR3: CASSIRGGETQYF; DNA: TGTGCCAGTAGTATACGTGGCGGAGAGACCCAGTACTTC
D: NA; J: TRBJ1-2; size: NA; V: TRBV12-3/TRBV12-4; CDR3: CASSLGRGQGYTF; DNA: TGTGCCAGCAGTTTGGGCAGGGGCCAAGGCTACACCTTC
D: TRBD2; J: TRBJ2-1; size: NA; V: TRBV6-5; CDR3: CASSSGTSGYNEQFF; DNA: TGTGCCAGCAGCTCCGGGACTAGCGGCTACAATGAGCAGTTCTTC
D: TRBD1; J: TRBJ1-1; size: NA; V: TRBV6-5; CDR3: CASSLKQGVTEAFF; DNA: TGTGCCAGCAGTTTGAAACAGGGGGTCACTGAAGCTTTCTTT
D: TRBD2; J: TRBJ2-1; size: NA; V: TRBV6-5; CDR3: CASSYSWREIEQFF; DNA: TGTGCCAGCAGTTACTCATGGCGGGAGATTGAGCAGTTCTTC
D: TRBD1; J: TRBJ1-3; size: once; V: TRBV4-1; CDR3: CASSQRQGAGDTIYF; DNA: TGCGCCAGCAGCCAAAGACAGGGAGCGGGGGACACCATATATTTT
D: NA; J: TRBJ1-2; size: once; V: TRBV28; CDR3: CASSGRVGYGYTF; DNA: TGTGCCAGCAGTGGCAGGGTGGGCTATGGCTACACCTTC
D: NA; J: TRBJ2-1; size: NA; V: TRBV11-2; CDR3: CASSPELAPNEQFF; DNA: TGTGCCAGCAGCCCCGAATTGGCCCCCAATGAGCAGTTCTTC
D: NA; J: TRBJ2-7; size: NA; V: TRBV27; CDR3: CASIRRIVEQYF; DNA: TGTGCCAGCATTCGGCGGATAGTCGAGCAGTACTTC
D: NA; J: TRBJ1-4; size: NA; V: TRBV25-1; CDR3: CASSKARTAATNEKLFF; DNA: TGTGCCAGCTCAAAGGCTCGGACGGCAGCAACTAATGAAAAACTGTTTTTT
D: TRBD1; J: TRBJ2-6; size: NA; V: TRBV30; CDR3: CAWSHSGGAGANVLTF; DNA: TGTGCCTGGAGTCACTCAGGGGGCGCAGGGGCCAACGTCCTGACTTTC
D: NA; J: TRBJ1-5; size: NA; V: TRBV5-3; CDR3: CARSLRSNSNQPQHF; DNA: TGTGCCAGAAGCTTGAGAAGCAATAGCAATCAGCCCCAGCATTTT
D: NA; J: TRBJ1-3; size: NA; V: TRBV5-4; CDR3: CASSSPTLSGNTIYF; DNA: TGTGCCAGCAGCAGTCCGACACTCTCTGGAAACACCATATATTTT
D: NA; J: TRBJ2-1; size: NA; V: TRBV9; CDR3: CASSVGRGTSSYNEQFF; DNA: TGTGCCAGCAGCGTAGGCAGAGGGACGAGCTCCTACAATGAGCAGTTCTTC
D: NA; J: TRBJ1-6; size: NA; V: TRBV30; CDR3: CAGRVGRPDNSPLHF; DNA: TGTGCCGGAAGAGTTGGACGGCCCGATAATTCACCCCTCCACTTT
D: NA; J: TRBJ1-2; size: NA; V: TRBV20-1; CDR3: CSASSGGGGYGYTF; DNA: TGCAGTGCTAGTTCGGGGGGCGGTGGGTATGGCTACACCTTC
D: TRBD1; J: TRBJ1-2; size: NA; V: TRBV7-2; CDR3: CASSQAPGQGLYGYTF; DNA: TGTGCCAGCAGCCAAGCCCCGGGACAGGGACTTTATGGCTACACCTTC
D: NA; J: TRBJ2-2; size: once; V: TRBV2; CDR3: CASSEVQGNTGELFF; DNA: TGTGCCAGCAGTGAAGTACAGGGGAACACCGGGGAGCTGTTTTTT
D: TRBD1; J: TRBJ2-1; size: NA; V: TRBV20-1; CDR3: CSAIDRGGEFF; DNA: TGCAGTGCTATAGACAGGGGAGGCGAGTTCTTC
D: NA; J: TRBJ1-6; size: NA; V: TRBV19; CDR3: CASSIRTEDSPLHF; DNA: TGTGCCAGTAGTATCCGGACAGAAGACTCACCCCTCCACTTT
D: TRBD2; J: TRBJ2-3; size: NA; V: TRBV3-1/TRBV3-2; CDR3: CASSQARGGGTDTQYF; DNA: TGTGCCAGCAGCCAAGCCCGTGGGGGGGGCACAGATACGCAGTATTTT
D: TRBD1; J: TRBJ2-4; size: NA; V: TRBV24-1; CDR3: CATSDSRQGEKNIQYF; DNA: TGTGCCACCAGTGATTCCAGACAGGGGGAGAAAAACATTCAGTACTTC
D: NA; J: TRBJ2-5; size: NA; V: TRBV12-2; CDR3: CASRLATERGNETQYF; DNA: TGTGCAAGTCGCTTAGCGACGGAGCGGGGAAATGAGACCCAGTACTTC
D: NA; J: TRBJ2-5; size: NA; V: TRBV11-2; CDR3: CASSLNSGQNQETQYF; DNA: TGTGCCAGCAGCTTAAACAGCGGACAAAACCAAGAGACCCAGTACTTC
D: TRBD2; J: TRBJ2-1; size: NA; V: TRBV5-4; CDR3: CASSLGLAGSFNEQFF; DNA: TGTGCCAGCAGCTTGGGGCTAGCGGGGTCCTTCAATGAGCAGTTCTTC
D: TRBD2; J: TRBJ2-3; size: NA; V: TRBV6-1; CDR3: CASSVWGGEGTDTQYF; DNA: TGTGCCAGCAGTGTTTGGGGAGGGGAAGGCACAGATACGCAGTATTTT
D: NA; J: TRBJ1-6; size: NA; V: TRBV5-8; CDR3: CASSLRQARTGSPLHF; DNA: TGTGCCAGCAGCTTGAGACAGGCCCGAACCGGCTCACCCCTCCACTTT